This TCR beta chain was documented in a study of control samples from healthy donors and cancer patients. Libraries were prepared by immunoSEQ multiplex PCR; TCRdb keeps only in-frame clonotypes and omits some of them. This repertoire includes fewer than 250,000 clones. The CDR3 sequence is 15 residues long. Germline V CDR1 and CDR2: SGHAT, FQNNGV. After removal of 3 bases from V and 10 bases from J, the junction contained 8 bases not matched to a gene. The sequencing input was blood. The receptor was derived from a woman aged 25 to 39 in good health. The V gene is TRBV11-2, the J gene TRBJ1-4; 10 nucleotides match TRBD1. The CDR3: CASSLTGTGERKLFF. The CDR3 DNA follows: TGTGCCAGCAGCTTGACCGGGACAGGGGAGAGAAAACTGTTTTTT.